The 28 T cell receptor beta chains below all came from one sample that was sequenced in a study of a mutant IDH1 vaccine in newly diagnosed glioma. As to time point: baseline, week 1 (first vaccination visit). Indicated treatment: pre-vaccination baseline after standard-of-care therapy. The repertoire was sequenced with immunoSEQ multiplex PCR; TCRdb's copy has only in-frame clones and lacks some. This table holds tens of thousands of clones, approximately 89% found once. The specimen was PBMCs, collected from a glioma patient treated with radiotherapy, temozolomide or both. The receptors were gathered from a man aged 30 to 45 with glioma.

V is TRBV9 and J is TRBJ2-5; 9 bases fit TRBD2. The V segment lost 4 bases and the J segment 1 base; nucleotides outside the gene matches: 11. The length of the CDR3 is 17 residues. The germline gives CDR1 SGDLS, CDR2 YYNGEE. CDR3 coding DNA: TGTGCCAGCAGCCCTGAGGGGACTAGCAGATTCCAAGAGACCCAGTACTTC. This translates into CASSPEGTSRFQETQYF.

The rearrangement links TRBV15 to TRBJ1-1, with a possible D match to TRBD1 (5 bases). The ends were cut back, 3 bases at V and 5 bases at J, with 13 bases in the middle. The germline V gene has CDR1 LNHNV and CDR2 YYDKDF (reference sequence). There are 14 residues in the CDR3. The CDR3 DNA reads TGTGCCACCAGCAGGGGGACCACGGGAACTGAAGCTTTCTTT. Its translation: CATSRGTTGTEAFF.

This rearrangement joins TRBV7-2 to TRBJ2-7; 7 nucleotides agree with TRBD1. The trim removed 0 bases at V and 3 bases at J, leaving 5 bases unmatched. Germline-derived CDR1 and CDR2 are SGHTA and FQGNSA. The CDR3 is made up of 15 amino acids. The chain's CDR3 is CASSLAARGIYEQYF. CDR3 nucleotide sequence: TGTGCCAGCAGCTTAGCGGCCAGGGGGATCTACGAGCAGTACTTC.

V and J are TRBV6-1 and TRBJ1-6, with TRBD1 matching over 9 bases. This CDR3 comprises 13 residues. After removal of 6 bases from V and 10 bases from J, the junction contained 4 bases not matched to a gene. CDR1 is MNHNS and CDR2 is SASEGT in the germline V gene. The CDR3 DNA follows: TGTGCCAGCAGCGGGACAGGGCGATCACCCCTCCACTTT. Translated: CASSGTGRSPLHF.

The rearrangement joins TRBV9 to TRBJ2-2, with a possible D match to TRBD2 (5 bases). V shed 5 bases and J shed 3 bases, with 11 bases lying between them. The CDR3 runs to 14 residues. In germline, CDR1 is SGDLS, CDR2 YYNGEE. CDR3 nucleotides: TGTGCCAGCAGAAGGGCGCGGGACACCGGGGAGCTGTTTTTT. It codes for CASRRARDTGELFF. Looking up the rest from reference TRBV9 and TRBJ2-2 gives the full variable domain: DSGVTQTPKHLITATGQRVTLRCSPRSGDLSVYWYQQSLDQGLQFLIQYYNGEERAKGNILERFSAQQFPDLHSELNLSSLELGDSALYFCASRRARDTGELFFGEGSRLTVL.

The chain employs TRBV5-1 and TRBJ2-2; D is unclear. The CDR3 runs to 15 residues. The V end was cut by 1 base, the J end by 1 base, with 8 bases between. Germline V gene lookup returns CDR1 SGHRS and CDR2 YFSETQ. CDR3 coding DNA: TGCGCCAGCAGCTTGTACCGGCAGAACACCGGGGAGCTGTTTTTT. Translation: CASSLYRQNTGELFF.

The chain uses TRBV6-4 and TRBJ1-2; D is unclear. The V and J ends lost 2 bases and 2 bases respectively, with 3 bases between them. This CDR3 contains 12 residues. Germline CDR1 is MRHNA and CDR2 is SNTAGT. The CDR3 region has the DNA TGTGCCAGCAGTGACCACAACTATGGCTACACCTTC. Translation gives CASSDHNYGYTF.

The chain employs TRBV4-2 and TRBJ2-3, with TRBD2 matching over 13 bases. The V gene end was trimmed by 4 bases and the J gene end by 0 bases; junction bases not matched to a gene: 7. CDR1 LGHNA and CDR2 YNFKEQ come from the germline V gene. The CDR3 runs 18 residues. The CDR3 region has the DNA TGTGCCAGCAGCCGAGGACTAGCGGGGGAGACTAGCACAGATACGCAGTATTTT. It translates to CASSRGLAGETSTDTQYF.

This rearrangement joins TRBV18 to TRBJ2-7; 9 bases fit TRBD1. From germline, CDR1 is KGHSH and CDR2 LQKENI. V lost 4 bases and J lost 2; bases outside the gene matches: 6. This CDR3 region has 15 residues. CDR3 residues: CASSRPGQGTYEQYF. The CDR3 coding sequence is TGTGCCAGCTCACGGCCGGGACAGGGCACCTACGAGCAGTACTTC.

This chain joins TRBV15 and TRBJ1-3; D may be TRBD1 (5 bases). Trimming took off 4 bases at V and 4 bases at J, with 17 bases between the two ends. This CDR3 has 16 amino acids. Germline CDR1 LNHNV, CDR2 YYDKDF (reference sequence). CDR3: CATSTRGTSPGNTIYF. The CDR3 coding sequence is TGTGCCACCAGCACTAGAGGGACCTCTCCAGGAAACACCATATATTTT.

This chain joins TRBV19 and TRBJ2-5; D ambiguous. V gave up 3 bases and J gave up 5 bases, with 10 bases separating them. This CDR3 is built from 13 residues. The germline V gene encodes CDR1 LNHDA and CDR2 SQIVND (reference sequence). As DNA, the CDR3 is TGTGCCAGTAGTATTCACCCCTGGGAGACCCAGTACTTC. It specifies CASSIHPWETQYF.

The chain is built from TRBV7-2 and TRBJ2-3; unclear D gene. CDR3 size: 15 residues. Trimming removed 6 bases at V and 7 bases at J, with 20 bases between. Germline lookup yields CDR1 SGHTA and CDR2 FQGNSA. The DNA for the CDR3 is TGTGCCAGCAGTCTTACATGGCTAGAAAGTAATACGCAGTATTTT. It is translated as CASSLTWLESNTQYF. Looking up the rest from reference TRBV7-2 and TRBJ2-3 gives the full variable domain: GAGVSQSPSNKVTEKGKDVELRCDPISGHTALYWYRQSLGQGLEFLIYFQGNSAPDKSGLPSDRFSAERTGGSVSTLTIQRTQQEDSAVYLCASSLTWLESNTQYFGPGTRLTVL.

The rearrangement links TRBV28 to TRBJ1-1; 10 positions agree with TRBD1. The CDR3 is made up of 15 amino acids. V lost 5 bases, J lost 3 bases, and 6 bases stayed unmatched. CDR1 and CDR2 from the germline V gene are MDHEN and SYDVKM. DNA for the CDR3: TGTGCCAGCAGTATACGACAGGGGGCGGACACTGAAGCTTTCTTT. Its protein is CASSIRQGADTEAFF. Full variable domain (rest looked up from reference TRBV28 and TRBJ1-1): DVKVTQSSRYLVKRTGEKVFLECVQDMDHENMFWYRQDPGLGLRLIYFSYDVKMKEKGDIPEGYSVSREKKERFSLILESASTNQTSMYLCASSIRQGADTEAFFGQGTRLTVV.

This clone came up once. The rearrangement joins TRBV5-5 to TRBJ1-5, with TRBD1 as a possible D gene (5 bases). Trimming shortened V by 0 bases and J by 3 bases, and 10 bases separated the two germline ends. Per germline, CDR1 SGHKS and CDR2 YYEKEE (reference sequence). This CDR3 is 15 amino acids long. CDR3 bases: TGTGCCAGCAGCTTGGCACAGGCCCTCAATCAGCCCCAGCATTTT. Amino acids: CASSLAQALNQPQHF.

The rearrangement links TRBV19 to TRBJ1-1, with unresolved D. Germline lookup yields CDR1 LNHDA and CDR2 SQIVND (reference sequence). The V and J ends lost 6 bases and 6 bases respectively, with 20 bases between them. This CDR3 has 15 amino acids. The DNA for the CDR3 is TGTGCCAGTAGGAACGGACCTCCTTCTACCGCTGAAGCTTTCTTT. Its protein is CASRNGPPSTAEAFF.

This clone was observed once. In DNA form, the CDR3 reads TGTGCCAGCAGCCCAGGACCAAGCCGGGAAGAGACCCAGTACTTC. It is translated as CASSPGPSREETQYF. The chain is built from TRBV11-3 and TRBJ2-5; no reliable D call. In germline, CDR1 is SGHNT, CDR2 YENEEA. This CDR3 spans 15 amino acids. The V gene lost 5 bases and the J gene lost 3 bases, with 16 bases spanning the gap.

V gene TRBV5-1 combines with J gene TRBJ1-2; 7 bases agree with TRBD1. Unmatched junction bases numbered 5, after V lost 0 bases and J lost 3 bases. In germline, CDR1 is SGHRS, CDR2 YFSETQ. The CDR3 contains 15 residues. CDR3 region: CASSLVTGEDYGYTF. CDR3 nucleotide sequence: TGCGCCAGCAGCTTGGTCACAGGGGAGGACTATGGCTACACCTTC.

J is TRBJ2-1 and V is TRBV5-8; D gene unclear. The CDR3 sequence is 13 residues long. Trimming shortened V by 7 bases and J by 4 bases, and 12 bases separated the two germline ends. Germline V lookup: CDR1 SGHTS, CDR2 YDEGEE. CDR3 nucleotides: TGTGCCAGCCCTTCCGACTTTTACAATGAGCAGTTCTTC. It is translated as CASPSDFYNEQFF.

This chain connects TRBV4-1 to TRBJ2-1; D is ambiguous. The V end lost 3 bases, the J end lost 7 bases, and 7 bases lay between the germline ends. Germline assignment: CDR1 MGHRA and CDR2 YSYEKL. CDR3 length equals 12 residues. CDR3 nucleotides: TGCGCCAGCAGCCACTTCCCTAATGAGCAGTTCTTC. Residues: CASSHFPNEQFF.

This clone has only a few counts. This chain links TRBV18 with TRBJ2-7; 7 bases fit TRBD1. This CDR3 contains 13 residues. V lost 2 bases, J lost 4 bases, and 2 bases stayed unmatched. Germline V lookup: CDR1 KGHSH, CDR2 LQKENI. CDR3 nucleotides: TGTGCCAGCTCACCAGACAGGGAATACGAGCAGTACTTC. Translating it yields CASSPDREYEQYF. Based on the CDR3 plus reference TRBV18 and TRBJ2-7, the full variable domain is NAGVMQNPRHLVRRRGQEARLRCSPMKGHSHVYWYRQLPEEGLKFMVYLQKENIIDESGMPKERFSAEFPKEGPSILRIQQVVRGDSAAYFCASSPDREYEQYFGPGTRLTVT.

This chain uses TRBV29-1 with TRBJ2-1; D not certain. The V gene's germline CDR1 is SQVTM and CDR2 ANQGSEA. The CDR3 is 11 residues long. V was clipped by 4 bases and J by 9 bases, with 10 bases between them. CDR3 protein: CSVAPSFEQFF. In DNA, the CDR3 is TGCAGCGTTGCCCCTTCGTTTGAGCAGTTCTTC.

The chain links TRBV14 to TRBJ2-5; the D is unclear. The length of the CDR3 is 16 residues. Germline V gene sequence: CDR1 SGHDN, CDR2 FVKESK. V was pared by 3 bases and J by 0 bases, with 14 bases between. This CDR3 is CASSHYTGGDQETQYF. CDR3 in DNA: TGTGCCAGCAGCCATTATACGGGCGGAGACCAAGAGACCCAGTACTTC.

The J gene is TRBJ2-5, the V gene TRBV28, with D unresolved. Germline V CDR1 and CDR2: MDHEN, SYDVKM. CDR3 length: 10 residues. The germline V and J ends were trimmed by 10 bases and 7 bases, with 10 bases remaining between them. CDR3 nucleotide sequence: TGTGCCAAAACCGCTGGGACCCAGTACTTC. Translated, it gives CAKTAGTQYF.

The genes are TRBV6-4 and TRBJ1-4, with TRBD1 matching over 9 bases. With 5 bases clipped from V and 5 bases from J, the junction kept 3 bases outside the gene matches. Germline CDR1 is MRHNA and CDR2 is SNTAGT. The length of the CDR3 is 14 residues. CDR3 region: CASSTGTGNEKLFF. The CDR3 DNA follows: TGTGCCAGCAGTACCGGGACAGGGAATGAAAAACTGTTTTTT.

The chain carries TRBV29-1 and TRBJ2-6; no definite D call. The V end lost 3 bases, the J end lost 0 bases, and 6 bases lay between the germline ends. From germline, CDR1 is SQVTM and CDR2 ANQGSEA. The length of the CDR3 is 14 residues. The CDR3 protein is CSVDGSSGANVLTF. CDR3 nucleotide sequence: TGCAGCGTTGATGGCAGCTCTGGGGCCAACGTCCTGACTTTC.

V is TRBV9 and J is TRBJ2-2; unclear D gene. Trimming took off 1 base at V and 7 bases at J, with 8 bases between the two ends. In germline, CDR1 is SGDLS, CDR2 YYNGEE. CDR3 length: 13 residues. CDR3 region: CASSVWPVGELFF. The CDR3 DNA reads TGTGCCAGCAGCGTATGGCCAGTCGGGGAGCTGTTTTTT.

V is TRBV4-1 and J is TRBJ1-2, with D possibly matching TRBD1 (6 bases). Germline V gives CDR1 MGHRA, CDR2 YSYEKL. V was shortened by 1 base and J by 6 bases, with 9 bases between the two germline ends. This CDR3 region has 13 residues. CDR3: CASSQGQGHGYTF. DNA of the CDR3: TGCGCCAGCAGCCAAGGCCAGGGGCATGGCTACACCTTC.

The gene calls are TRBV6-5 and TRBJ1-2, with 8 bases lining up with TRBD1. The CDR3 has 14 amino acids. Trimming removed 6 bases from V and 3 bases from J; junction bases left unmatched: 6. Germline V lookup: CDR1 MNHEY, CDR2 SVGAGI. This CDR3 reads CASREDRAYYGYTF. DNA for the CDR3: TGTGCCAGCAGGGAGGACAGGGCTTACTATGGCTACACCTTC.